Shown below are 8 T cell receptor beta chains from a single sample sequenced in a study of blood T cell repertoires in COVID-19 (dated by TCRdb to the early 2020s). The protocol used for the library was the immunoSEQ multiplex PCR assay. The source is immuneACCESS, and TCRdb retained only in-frame sequences with V and J called. Part of the clones is not carried over; for the studies checked, unresolved V genes explain less than half of this, and the remainder is unexplained. In all, the sample holds some 200,000 clones, and roughly 80% of those were seen once. The ten top clones hold more than 9% of the sample. Source material: peripheral blood. The receptors shown here come from a woman older than 75 with acute or convalescent COVID-19.

The chain couples TRBV3-1 (or the pseudogene TRBV3-2) to TRBJ1-3; D not resolved. CDR1 and CDR2 from the germline V gene are LGHDT and YNNKEL (reference sequence). V dropped 1 base and J dropped 1 base, with 5 bases sitting between them. CDR3 length: 14 amino acids. The CDR3 DNA sequence: TGTGCCAGCAGCCAAGCCAGGTCTGGAAACACCATATATTTT. Encoded protein: CASSQARSGNTIYF.

In this sample, this clone turned up a few times. The V gene is TRBV9, the J gene TRBJ2-1, with TRBD1 identical over 12 bases. The CDR3 consists of 17 residues. The V and J ends lost 1 base and 7 bases, in that order; junction bases with no gene match: 9. Germline loops: CDR1 SGDLS, CDR2 YYNGEE. CDR3 nucleotides: TGTGCCAGCAGCGTAACTTGGGGACAGGGGGCGCGGAATGAGCAGTTCTTC. It encodes CASSVTWGQGARNEQFF. Full variable domain (missing parts from reference TRBV9 and TRBJ2-1): DSGVTQTPKHLITATGQRVTLRCSPRSGDLSVYWYQQSLDQGLQFLIQYYNGEERAKGNILERFSAQQFPDLHSELNLSSLELGDSALYFCASSVTWGQGARNEQFFGPGTRLTVL.

Turning to this clone: The sample carries other DNA sequences with the same CDR3. The chain uses TRBV30 and TRBJ1-6; D unresolved. The V gene lost 0 bases and the J gene lost 8 bases, with 8 bases spanning the gap. Germline assignment: CDR1 GTSNPN and CDR2 SVGIG (reference sequence). This CDR3 contains 13 residues. The CDR3 region is CAWSVTTDSPLHF. The CDR3 DNA follows: TGTGCCTGGAGTGTAACTACCGATTCACCCCTCCACTTT. Full variable domain (rest looked up from reference TRBV30 and TRBJ1-6): SQTIHQWPATLVQPVGSPLSLECTVEGTSNPNLYWYRQAAGRGLQLLFYSVGIGQISSEVPQNLSASRPQDRQFILSSKKLLLSDSGFYLCAWSVTTDSPLHFGNGTRLTVT.

The chain joins TRBV30 to TRBJ1-1; 8 positions match TRBD1. Trimming removed 0 bases from V and 2 bases from J; junction bases left unmatched: 2. The length of the CDR3 is 14 residues. Germline V gene data show CDR1 as GTSNPN and CDR2 as SVGIG (reference sequence). The CDR3 coding sequence is TGTGCCTGGAGTGTACAGGGGGGAAACACTGAAGCTTTCTTT. Its translation: CAWSVQGGNTEAFF.

CDR3 coding DNA: TGCGCCAGCAGCCAAGAATTCGGACAGGACGGTGGCTACACCTTC. Its protein is CASSQEFGQDGGYTF. The chain carries TRBV4-1 and TRBJ1-2; 7 bases are a match to TRBD1. Trimming took 0 bases from V and 7 from J; bases not matched to a gene: 8. CDR1 is MGHRA and CDR2 is YSYEKL in the germline V gene. The CDR3 sequence is 15 residues long.

V gene TRBV6-1 combines with J gene TRBJ1-4, with D perhaps matching TRBD1 (5 bases). Trimming shortened V by 6 bases and J by 0 bases, and 11 bases separated the two germline ends. The germline V gene encodes CDR1 MNHNS and CDR2 SASEGT. The CDR3 consists of 15 residues. CDR3 nucleotide sequence: TGTGCCAGCAGACTAACAGGAGCAACTAATGAAAAACTGTTTTTT. Translation: CASRLTGATNEKLFF.

This sequence joins TRBV5-1 and TRBJ1-1; TRBD1 matches at 7 bases. Germline lookup yields CDR1 SGHRS and CDR2 YFSETQ. CDR3 length: 15 amino acids. With V trimmed by 2 bases and J by 3 bases, 7 bases remained unmatched. The CDR3 coding sequence is TGCGCCAGCAGCTTACTAACAGGGGTGGACACTGAAGCTTTCTTT. It codes for CASSLLTGVDTEAFF.

V gene TRBV29-1 combines with J gene TRBJ1-4; D is ambiguous. The CDR3 has 13 residues. The germline V gene has CDR1 SQVTM and CDR2 ANQGSEA. Trimming removed 4 bases at V and 0 bases at J, with 6 bases between. CDR3: CSVAVATNEKLFF. Here the CDR3 DNA reads TGCAGCGTTGCGGTCGCAACTAATGAAAAACTGTTTTTT. Full variable domain (remainder filled in from reference TRBV29-1 and TRBJ1-4): SAVISQKPSRDICQRGTSLTIQCQVDSQVTMMFWYRQQPGQSLTLIATANQGSEATYESGFVIDKFPISRPNLTFSTLTVSNMSPEDSSIYLCSVAVATNEKLFFGSGTQLSVL.